This entry is about one T cell receptor beta chain. Antigen specificity is unknown. Amplification of TCR beta CDR3 regions used RNA as the template. With the HTBI primer set, the TCR CDR3 went through a first round of RT-PCR. Each CDR3 protein is one row after TCRdb ran MiXCR on the multiplex PCR reads. The sample gives around 340,000 distinct CDR3 sequences, 17% of which show up once; 34% is in the top ten. This specimen comes from a study of T cells in Graves' hyperthyroidism and ophthalmopathy. Study findings and constraints: Blood also showed most of the thyroid clonotypes that were expanded above 0.001. In simple terms, a model built on 13 V-J features told ophthalmopathy apart from stable hyperthyroidism.

The hyperthyroidism was newly diagnosed and had lasted under 2 months; the patients were aged 18 to 65. It was at first hyperthyroidism diagnosis, before any ophthalmopathy symptoms, that the blood sample was taken. Deletions cut 6 bases from V and 2 bases from J, with 11 bases between. The CDR3 is 14 amino acids. Looked up from germline, CDR1 is SNHLY and CDR2 is FYNNEI. The clonotype originates from a woman in her twenties or thirties with Graves' hyperthyroidism that later progressed to Graves' ophthalmopathy. Sequenced: blood. This chain links TRBV2 with TRBJ1-5; D not certain. As DNA, the CDR3 is TGTGCCAGCAGGCCCCGCGGGGGCAATCAGCCCCAGCATTTT. Translation: CASRPRGGNQPQHF.